This TCR beta chain was captured by sequencing in a study of cytomegalovirus exposure and HLA in healthy donors. This CDR3 has 14 amino acids. Trimming cost V 5 bases and J 6 bases, with 17 bases left between them. CDR1 is GTSNPN and CDR2 is SVGIG in the germline V gene (reference sequence). A multiplex PCR was run with 60 Vbeta primers and 13 Jbeta primers. TCRdb keeps only in-frame clones here, not all; method: immunoSEQ multiplex PCR. The sample lists approximately 150,000 clones, 60% to 80% occurring once. J is TRBJ1-5 and V is TRBV30; tentatively, D is TRBD1 (5 bases). Sample: PBMCs. The TCR comes from a man between 18 and 35 years old in good health and CMV-seropositive. The CDR3 DNA follows: TGTGCCTGGTCGACACTCGGGGGTAGTCAGCCCCAGCATTTT. Translation: CAWSTLGGSQPQHF.